This T cell receptor (beta chain) appears in the sequencing data of a study of long-term antiretroviral therapy in people with HIV. The assay used was immunoSEQ (version v3.0), run at survey level. This table comes from immunoSEQ multiplex PCR, and its TCRdb copy is limited to in-frame clones, with some not included. The table includes around 19,000 clones, 80% to 85% detected once. The sample in question was unsorted PBMCs, obtained 1.2 years after starting antiretroviral therapy. This receptor was obtained from a woman aged 40 to 49 with HIV.

The CDR3 sequence: CASSSTRAGLRNEQFF. The CDR3 DNA reads as TGTGCCAGCAGCTCCACCCGGGCGGGCTTAAGAAATGAGCAGTTCTTC. The rearrangement joins TRBV5-5 to TRBJ2-1; D may be TRBD2 (5 bases). The V end lost 3 bases, the J end lost 7 bases, and 20 bases lay between the germline ends. Germline CDR1 reads SGHKS; CDR2 reads YYEKEE (reference sequence). CDR3 length: 16 amino acids.